This record looks at one TCR beta chain sequence and its context. Its antigen is not known. With 60 Vbeta and 13 Jbeta primers, the PCR was carried out. Produced via immunoSEQ multiplex PCR; TCRdb's table is partial and in-frame only. The sample yields around 180,000 clones, 84% seen once. This specimen comes from a study of cytomegalovirus exposure and HLA in healthy donors. Germline-derived CDR1 and CDR2 are MNHNS and SASEGT. The CDR3 totals 17 residues. With 2 bases removed from V and 0 bases from J, the gap between germline ends came to 16 bases. Study-wide results and caveats: It was reported that TCR beta sequences correctly inferred the HLA-A and HLA-B alleles for most subjects.

The sequence came from a girl aged 5 to 17 in good health and CMV-seropositive. The specimen sequenced was PBMCs. The chain couples TRBV6-1 to TRBJ1-1; maybe TRBD1 (6 bases). Here the CDR3 reads CASSERYFQGLNTEAFF. The CDR3 DNA sequence: TGTGCCAGCAGTGAAAGGTATTTCCAGGGGTTGAACACTGAAGCTTTCTTT.